This TCR beta chain was sequenced during a study of blood T cells in healthy people across ages. Overall study findings and caveats: As age increased, TCR beta diversity per million T cells fell in a roughly linear fashion. There were more naive CD4+ cells and higher diversity in long-lived donors than in aged donors.

Concerning this clonotype: The target antigen is unknown.

A second PCR of 7 to 11 cycles used a sample-barcoded 5' primer and a J-beta primer mix. TCRdb called the 5' RACE reads again in MiXCR, with one record for every CDR3 protein. The data contain 1.5 million to 2 million distinct CDR3 sequences, approximately 28% of them singletons. This clonotype originated in a woman in her 30s in good health. The specimen was blood.

The CDR3 DNA is TGCAGCGTCCGACTAGCGGGACCCTACGAGCAGTACTTC. It encodes CSVRLAGPYEQYF. The gene calls are TRBV29-1 and TRBJ2-7, with 11 bases matching TRBD2. The CDR3 has 13 amino acids. Germline CDR1 and CDR2: SQVTM and ANQGSEA. V lost 6 bases, J lost 2 bases, and 3 bases stayed unmatched.